This TCR beta chain appears in the sequencing data of a study of regulatory T cells in long-lasting Graves disease. Regarding the study as a whole: What was studied was peripheral blood only, and not thyroid tissue. Patients whose Graves' disease persisted exhibited lower TCR diversity than those newly diagnosed.

Arm-PCR of CDR3 regions with iRepertoire HTBI primers generated TCR beta libraries. TCRdb reanalysed the multiplex PCR reads using MiXCR and keeps one entry per CDR3 protein. The data contain around 460,000 distinct CDR3 sequences, 14% of them singletons. As for time point: newly diagnosed GD, antithyroid drugs for less than 3 months. PBMCs were the source of the RNA used for TCR sequencing. In the case of this clonotype: The antigen is not known.

Germline V gene lookup returns CDR1 SGDLS and CDR2 YYNGEE. The V gene lost 0 bases and the J gene lost 3 bases, with 11 bases spanning the gap. This CDR3 has 15 residues. The same sample was also used in a study of T cells in Graves' hyperthyroidism and ophthalmopathy. That work states: Among the patients, aged 18 to 65, hyperthyroidism was newly diagnosed and had lasted under 2 months. Most expanded thyroid clonotypes above 0.001 also appeared in blood.

This clonotype was sampled from a woman between 50 and 59 years old with Graves disease. The sequenced sample was peripheral blood mononuclear cells (PBMCs), obtained at new diagnosis, from a patient treated with antithyroid drugs. This rearrangement joins TRBV9 to TRBJ2-3, with D possibly matching TRBD1 (5 bases). In DNA, the CDR3 is TGTGCCAGCAGCGTAGTAGGGGTTGGGACAGATACGCAGTATTTT. Its translation is CASSVVGVGTDTQYF.